These 30 T cell receptor beta chains were all obtained from the same sample, sequenced in a study of early T cells in non-severe SARS-CoV-2 infection. TCRdb used MiXCR to reprocess the 5' RACE reads, holding one entry per CDR3 protein. The table includes around 70,000 distinct CDR3 sequences, approximately 9.2% detected once. Sample: whole blood. The receptors stem from an adult who was a healthcare worker with PCR-confirmed SARS-CoV-2 infection or an uninfected control (not recorded which).

At least ten counts were recorded for this clonotype. The rearrangement joins TRBV11-2 to TRBJ1-4, with 7 nucleotides matching TRBD1. J lost 5 bases, V lost 5 bases, and 8 bases had no gene match. CDR3 length equals 15 residues. Germline lookup yields CDR1 SGHAT and CDR2 FQNNGV. CDR3 amino acids: CASSPMGQKNEKLFF. CDR3 nucleotide sequence: TGTGCCAGCAGCCCGATGGGACAGAAGAATGAAAAACTGTTTTTT.

The chain recombines TRBV7-3 with TRBJ2-1, with 7 positions matching TRBD1. With V trimmed by 2 bases and J by 4 bases, 17 bases remained unmatched. This CDR3 region has 19 residues. Germline V gene lookup returns CDR1 SGHTA and CDR2 FQGTGA. This CDR3 is CASSLGTASSLFEYNEQFF. CDR3 DNA: TGTGCCAGCAGCTTAGGGACAGCATCTTCCCTATTTGAGTACAATGAGCAGTTCTTC.

The CDR3 nucleotides are TGCGCCAGCAGCCAAGATACCCAGAGGGGGCCGGCCAGAGGAGCTTTCTTT. Its protein is CASSQDTQRGPARGAFF. The rearrangement joins TRBV4-1 to TRBJ1-1; 7 bases are shared with TRBD1. With 0 bases clipped from V and 10 bases from J, the junction kept 17 bases outside the gene matches. CDR3 length: 17 residues. Germline V gene lookup returns CDR1 MGHRA and CDR2 YSYEKL.

This clonotype was recorded many times. The rearrangement links TRBV27 to TRBJ2-7; D may be TRBD1 (5 bases). The germline gives CDR1 MNHEY, CDR2 SMNVEV (reference sequence). This CDR3 is built from 13 residues. V lost 4 bases to trimming and J lost 2 bases, with 9 bases between them. The CDR3 loop is CASSWSQAYEQYF. In DNA form, the CDR3 reads TGTGCCAGCAGTTGGTCACAGGCCTACGAGCAGTACTTC.

This clonotype was counted ten times or more. The chain joins TRBV5-6 to TRBJ2-1, with a tentative D call TRBD2 (5 bases). CDR1 and CDR2 from the germline V gene are SGHDT and YYEEEE. CDR3 length equals 16 residues. Trimming pared 2 bases from V and 2 bases from J, leaving 14 bases between. This CDR3 is CASSFVSEGPYNEQFF. In DNA form, the CDR3 reads TGTGCCAGCAGCTTTGTATCCGAGGGCCCCTACAATGAGCAGTTCTTC.

This clonotype was picked up many times. This chain joins TRBV28 and TRBJ2-3, with TRBD2 matching 13 bases. CDR1 is MDHEN and CDR2 is SYDVKM in the germline V gene. Unmatched junction bases numbered 4, after V lost 2 bases and J lost 5 bases. CDR3 size: 16 residues. The CDR3 loop is CASSLGLAGVVDTQYF. DNA of the CDR3: TGTGCCAGCAGTTTAGGACTAGCGGGAGTGGTAGATACGCAGTATTTT.

This clonotype was counted at least ten times. The rearrangement links TRBV11-2 to TRBJ2-3, with D perhaps matching TRBD2 (5 bases). Germline V gene sequence: CDR1 SGHAT, CDR2 FQNNGV. The CDR3 has 12 residues. Deletions cut 2 bases from V and 6 bases from J, with 6 bases between. CDR3 loop: CASSLTGDTQYF. CDR3 DNA: TGTGCCAGCAGCTTAACGGGGGATACGCAGTATTTT.

The genes are TRBV2 and TRBJ2-5; 13 positions agree with TRBD2. The junction had 8 bases not matched to a gene; V was cut back by 5 bases and J by 5 bases. Germline CDR1 SNHLY, CDR2 FYNNEI. This CDR3 region has 16 residues. The CDR3 spells CASSLSTSGRLETQYF. Here the CDR3 DNA reads TGTGCCAGCAGTCTCTCGACTAGCGGGAGGTTGGAGACCCAGTACTTC.

The J gene is TRBJ1-2, the V gene TRBV28, with 7 bases lining up with TRBD1. Germline loops: CDR1 MDHEN, CDR2 SYDVKM. The J segment lost 8 bases and the V segment lost 5 bases, leaving 8 bases of the junction unmatched. CDR3 length: 13 residues. As DNA, the CDR3 is TGTGCCAGCAGTACAGGGGTGGCTAAGGGCTACACCTTC. This gives the protein CASSTGVAKGYTF.

Ten or more counts support this clonotype. The rearrangement uses TRBV7-9 and TRBJ2-3, with a possible D match to TRBD1 (5 bases). CDR1 SEHNR and CDR2 FQNEAQ come from the germline V gene (reference sequence). The CDR3 contains 16 residues. Trimming removed 7 bases at V and 2 bases at J, with 19 bases between. The chain's CDR3 is CASIKEGELHTDTQYF. The CDR3 DNA reads TGTGCCAGCATTAAAGAAGGGGAATTGCACACAGATACGCAGTATTTT.

This clonotype was seen a handful of times. V and J are TRBV5-4 and TRBJ2-7; the match to TRBD2 covers 10 bases. Per the germline V gene, CDR1 is SGHNT and CDR2 is YYREEE (reference sequence). Trimming removed 0 bases from V and 6 bases from J; junction bases left unmatched: 6. CDR3 length: 15 residues. This CDR3 reads CASSLASRTSGEQYF. The CDR3 DNA sequence: TGTGCCAGCAGCTTGGCCAGTAGGACTAGCGGCGAGCAGTACTTC.

This clonotype was seen many times. The genes are TRBV18 and TRBJ2-7; maybe TRBD1 (5 bases). Trimming shortened V by 2 bases and J by 7 bases, and 12 bases separated the two germline ends. The CDR3 is 13 amino acids. The V gene's germline CDR1 is KGHSH and CDR2 LQKENI. CDR3 nucleotides: TGTGCCAGCTCACCAGGGCAGGGTCGAGAGCAGTACTTC. Translating it yields CASSPGQGREQYF.

The rearrangement links TRBV19 to TRBJ2-3; no clear D gene. This CDR3 is 15 amino acids long. Trimming took off 1 base at V and 3 bases at J, with 11 bases between the two ends. Germline V CDR1 and CDR2: LNHDA, SQIVND (reference sequence). CDR3 amino acids: CASSIVGPRTDTQYF. The CDR3 bases are TGTGCCAGTAGTATAGTCGGCCCCCGGACAGATACGCAGTATTTT. The variable domain in full, with the rest retrieved from reference TRBV19 and TRBJ2-3, is DGGITQSPKYLFRKEGQNVTLSCEQNLNHDAMYWYRQDPGQGLRLIYYSQIVNDFQKGDIAEGYSVSREKKESFPLTVTSAQKNPTAFYLCASSIVGPRTDTQYFGPGTRLTVL.

V and J are TRBV7-2 and TRBJ2-7, with D perhaps matching TRBD2 (6 bases). The CDR3 covers 13 residues. Between the trimmed V and J ends, which lost 3 bases and 4 bases, there was a span of 10 bases. CDR1 and CDR2 (germline): SGHTA, FQGNSA. CDR3 amino acids: CASSFPGRYEQYF. CDR3 DNA sequence: TGTGCCAGCAGCTTTCCCGGGAGATACGAGCAGTACTTC. Full variable domain (rest looked up from reference TRBV7-2 and TRBJ2-7): GAGVSQSPSNKVTEKGKDVELRCDPISGHTALYWYRQSLGQGLEFLIYFQGNSAPDKSGLPSDRFSAERTGGSVSTLTIQRTQQEDSAVYLCASSFPGRYEQYFGPGTRLTVT.

This clonotype was counted a few times. This chain links TRBV29-1 with TRBJ2-7; D may be TRBD2 (6 bases). This CDR3 has 13 residues. Germline CDR1 SQVTM, CDR2 ANQGSEA. Trimming shortened V by 4 bases and J by 5 bases, and 15 bases separated the two germline ends. CDR3 region: CSVVVQGGNEQYF. CDR3 coding DNA: TGCAGCGTTGTGGTCCAGGGCGGGAACGAGCAGTACTTC.

This clonotype came up a few times. The chain joins TRBV10-3 to TRBJ2-2; tentative D call: TRBD2 (5 bases). The CDR3 has 15 residues. The V gene lost 0 bases and the J gene lost 6 bases, with 11 bases spanning the gap. CDR1 and CDR2 (germline): ENHRY, SYGVKD. CDR3 bases: TGTGCCATCAGTGAGTCGAACTCCGGGGCCGGGGAGCTGTTTTTT. This gives the protein CAISESNSGAGELFF.

The table lists this clonotype with a few counts. The chain has TRBV11-1 and TRBJ2-7, with D uncertain. Trimming took 4 bases from V and 4 from J, leaving 14 bases between them. The CDR3 is 14 amino acids. CDR1 SGHAT and CDR2 FQDESV come from the germline V gene (reference sequence). CDR3 sequence (DNA): TGTGCCAGCAGCTACTCCCCGCAAGGGTACGAGCAGTACTTC. Translated: CASSYSPQGYEQYF.

V usage is TRBV28 and J usage is TRBJ2-4; D is possibly TRBD1 (5 bases). V lost 6 bases and J lost 1, with 10 bases in between. The CDR3 length is 14 residues. Germline assignment: CDR1 MDHEN and CDR2 SYDVKM. CDR3 in DNA: TGTGCCAGCAGCCGACAGTGGGCCAAAAACATTCAGTACTTC. This encodes CASSRQWAKNIQYF.

This clonotype has only a few counts. The chain combines TRBV7-9 with TRBJ1-2; unclear D gene. The germline gives CDR1 SEHNR, CDR2 FQNEAQ (reference sequence). This CDR3 has 12 amino acids. V was shortened by 1 base and J by 7 bases, with 7 bases between the two germline ends. The CDR3 nucleotides are TGTGCCAGCAGCTTAGAAAGGATTGGCTACACCTTC. Its translation: CASSLERIGYTF.

The chain carries TRBV18 and TRBJ1-5; D might be TRBD1 (6 bases). The CDR3 consists of 15 residues. Trimming pared 3 bases from V and 6 bases from J, leaving 15 bases between. Germline V CDR1 and CDR2: KGHSH, LQKENI. CDR3 residues: CASSPWEGVRQPQHF. For the CDR3, the DNA is TGTGCCAGCTCACCCTGGGAGGGGGTACGTCAGCCCCAGCATTTT.

This clonotype was picked up a small number of times. The chain joins TRBV7-2 to TRBJ1-1; D is undetermined. The CDR3 spans 14 residues. Looked up from germline, CDR1 is SGHTA and CDR2 is FQGNSA. V was shortened by 4 bases and J by 4 bases, with 13 bases between the two germline ends. The CDR3 loop reads CASSWAGRATEAFF. The CDR3 bases are TGTGCCAGCAGCTGGGCCGGACGGGCCACTGAAGCTTTCTTT.

This clonotype was detected many times. J is TRBJ2-7 and V is TRBV20-1; TRBD2 aligns across 11 bases. The CDR3 extends over 14 amino acids. Germline CDR1 DFQATT, CDR2 SNEGSKA (reference sequence). The junction had 7 bases not matched to a gene; V was cut back by 3 bases and J by 6 bases. CDR3 loop: CSARDPLAGGEQYF. The CDR3 nucleotides read TGCAGTGCTAGGGACCCTCTAGCGGGAGGCGAGCAGTACTTC.

The chain joins TRBV5-1 to TRBJ2-1; no firm D call. V gave up 2 bases and J gave up 2 bases, with 14 bases separating them. This CDR3 region has 16 residues. Germline values: CDR1 SGHRS, CDR2 YFSETQ. The CDR3: CASSLGSGRAYNEQFF. As DNA, the CDR3 is TGCGCCAGCAGCTTAGGGTCGGGTAGGGCCTACAATGAGCAGTTCTTC.

At least ten counts were recorded for this clonotype. The chain joins TRBV29-1 to TRBJ2-7, with 10 bases lining up with TRBD1. The V gene's germline CDR1 is SQVTM and CDR2 ANQGSEA. CDR3 length equals 14 residues. V trimming: 3 bases; J trimming: 5 bases; junction bases outside the gene matches: 7. The CDR3 bases are TGCAGCGTTGACGGACAGGGGGTCTGGGACGAGCAGTACTTC. This codes for CSVDGQGVWDEQYF.

This clonotype was recorded at least ten times. The chain carries TRBV12-3 or TRBV12-4 and TRBJ2-1; 8 nucleotides match TRBD2. Unmatched junction bases numbered 4, after V lost 1 base and J lost 5 bases. The CDR3 consists of 15 residues. Here the CDR3 reads CASSLGLAGDNEQFF. The CDR3 bases are TGTGCCAGCAGTTTAGGTCTAGCGGGCGACAATGAGCAGTTCTTC.

This clonotype appeared once. As DNA, the CDR3 is TGCGCCAGCAGCTTGAGGGCGGGTGAGCAGTTCTTC. Amino acid sequence: CASSLRAGEQFF. The chain carries TRBV5-1 and TRBJ2-1; D is possibly TRBD2 (5 bases). Germline V lookup: CDR1 SGHRS, CDR2 YFSETQ. With 1 base removed from V and 9 bases from J, the gap between germline ends came to 8 bases. The CDR3 length is 12 residues.

The chain carries TRBV4-2 and TRBJ2-7; 10 nucleotides agree with TRBD2. Unmatched junction bases numbered 10, after V lost 2 bases and J lost 0 bases. Germline values: CDR1 LGHNA, CDR2 YNFKEQ. The CDR3 runs 18 residues. The CDR3 bases are TGTGCCAGCAGCCAAACAGCGGGAGGGCCATCAAGCTCCTACGAGCAGTACTTC. Protein product: CASSQTAGGPSSSYEQYF.

This clonotype was seen at least ten times. The V call is TRBV3-1, the J call TRBJ2-2; D is perhaps TRBD1 (6 bases). The germline V gene has CDR1 LGHDT and CDR2 YNNKEL (reference sequence). The V end lost 3 bases, the J end lost 3 bases, and 20 bases lay between the germline ends. CDR3 length: 18 amino acids. The CDR3 loop is CASSHRLNRVVDTGELFF. In DNA form, the CDR3 reads TGTGCCAGCAGCCACCGTCTAAACAGGGTTGTGGACACCGGGGAGCTGTTTTTT.

In this sample, this clonotype turned up a few times. This chain connects TRBV5-1 to TRBJ1-2; 9 nucleotides align to TRBD1. Per the germline V gene, CDR1 is SGHRS and CDR2 is YFSETQ. V lost 5 bases, J lost 3 bases, and 5 bases stayed unmatched. The CDR3 length is 14 residues. CDR3 in amino acids: CASRGWTGDYGYTF. CDR3 nucleotide sequence: TGCGCCAGCAGAGGATGGACAGGGGACTATGGCTACACCTTC.

This clonotype was counted only a few times. The chain recombines TRBV19 with TRBJ1-5; D might be TRBD1 (5 bases). Trimming left V 6 bases short and J 0 bases short, with 15 bases between. The CDR3 length is 16 residues. Per germline, CDR1 LNHDA and CDR2 SQIVND (reference sequence). The CDR3, as DNA: TGTGCCAGTAGATTCCAGGCGGGGGATAGCAATCAGCCCCAGCATTTT. As protein: CASRFQAGDSNQPQHF.